This TCR beta chain was obtained from a study of shared clonotypes between healthy human individuals. Whole-study findings and limits: Lower generation probabilities were found for non-shared clonotypes than for those shared by all four donors.

When replicate PCRs were run on sorted subsets, they used 150 to 250 ng DNA, roughly 30,000 T cell genomes. Produced via immunoSEQ multiplex PCR; TCRdb's table is partial and in-frame only. The sample includes 550,000 to 750,000 clones, 90% to 95% of them seen just once. Turning to this clone: Its antigen is unknown.

In the naive CD8 group, cells lacked CD45RO and were positively selected for CCR7, so terminally differentiated effector memory CD45RA+ cells were left out. The healthy adult donors were HIV-negative and reported no recent acute infections or vaccinations. The sequence was collected from a young man in good health. Sequenced material: naive CD8+ T cells sorted from blood.

CDR3 sequence reads: CASSSPSSGIGEQFF. The CDR3 nucleotides read TGTGCCAGCAGCTCCCCCTCTAGCGGGATTGGTGAGCAGTTCTTC. This chain uses TRBV7-9 with TRBJ2-1, with 9 bases aligning to TRBD2. CDR1 is SEHNR, CDR2 FQNEAQ, per germline (reference sequence). Trimming cost V 4 bases and J 9 bases; bases outside gene matches: 10. The length of the CDR3 is 15 residues.